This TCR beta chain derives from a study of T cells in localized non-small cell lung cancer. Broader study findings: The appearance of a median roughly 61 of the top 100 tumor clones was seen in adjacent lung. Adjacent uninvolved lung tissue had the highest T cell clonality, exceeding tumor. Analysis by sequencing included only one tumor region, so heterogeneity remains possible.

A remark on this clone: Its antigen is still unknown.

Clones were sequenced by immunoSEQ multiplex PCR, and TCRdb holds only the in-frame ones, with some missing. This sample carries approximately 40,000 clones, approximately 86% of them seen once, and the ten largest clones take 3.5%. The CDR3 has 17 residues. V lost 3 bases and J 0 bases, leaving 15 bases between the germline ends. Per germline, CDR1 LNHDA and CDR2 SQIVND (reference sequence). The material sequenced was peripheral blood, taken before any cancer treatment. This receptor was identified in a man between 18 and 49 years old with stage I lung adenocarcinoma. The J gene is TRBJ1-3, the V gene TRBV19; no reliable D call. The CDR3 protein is CASSMPTRSASGNTIYF. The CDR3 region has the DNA TGTGCCAGTAGTATGCCAACCCGATCAGCCTCTGGAAACACCATATATTTT.